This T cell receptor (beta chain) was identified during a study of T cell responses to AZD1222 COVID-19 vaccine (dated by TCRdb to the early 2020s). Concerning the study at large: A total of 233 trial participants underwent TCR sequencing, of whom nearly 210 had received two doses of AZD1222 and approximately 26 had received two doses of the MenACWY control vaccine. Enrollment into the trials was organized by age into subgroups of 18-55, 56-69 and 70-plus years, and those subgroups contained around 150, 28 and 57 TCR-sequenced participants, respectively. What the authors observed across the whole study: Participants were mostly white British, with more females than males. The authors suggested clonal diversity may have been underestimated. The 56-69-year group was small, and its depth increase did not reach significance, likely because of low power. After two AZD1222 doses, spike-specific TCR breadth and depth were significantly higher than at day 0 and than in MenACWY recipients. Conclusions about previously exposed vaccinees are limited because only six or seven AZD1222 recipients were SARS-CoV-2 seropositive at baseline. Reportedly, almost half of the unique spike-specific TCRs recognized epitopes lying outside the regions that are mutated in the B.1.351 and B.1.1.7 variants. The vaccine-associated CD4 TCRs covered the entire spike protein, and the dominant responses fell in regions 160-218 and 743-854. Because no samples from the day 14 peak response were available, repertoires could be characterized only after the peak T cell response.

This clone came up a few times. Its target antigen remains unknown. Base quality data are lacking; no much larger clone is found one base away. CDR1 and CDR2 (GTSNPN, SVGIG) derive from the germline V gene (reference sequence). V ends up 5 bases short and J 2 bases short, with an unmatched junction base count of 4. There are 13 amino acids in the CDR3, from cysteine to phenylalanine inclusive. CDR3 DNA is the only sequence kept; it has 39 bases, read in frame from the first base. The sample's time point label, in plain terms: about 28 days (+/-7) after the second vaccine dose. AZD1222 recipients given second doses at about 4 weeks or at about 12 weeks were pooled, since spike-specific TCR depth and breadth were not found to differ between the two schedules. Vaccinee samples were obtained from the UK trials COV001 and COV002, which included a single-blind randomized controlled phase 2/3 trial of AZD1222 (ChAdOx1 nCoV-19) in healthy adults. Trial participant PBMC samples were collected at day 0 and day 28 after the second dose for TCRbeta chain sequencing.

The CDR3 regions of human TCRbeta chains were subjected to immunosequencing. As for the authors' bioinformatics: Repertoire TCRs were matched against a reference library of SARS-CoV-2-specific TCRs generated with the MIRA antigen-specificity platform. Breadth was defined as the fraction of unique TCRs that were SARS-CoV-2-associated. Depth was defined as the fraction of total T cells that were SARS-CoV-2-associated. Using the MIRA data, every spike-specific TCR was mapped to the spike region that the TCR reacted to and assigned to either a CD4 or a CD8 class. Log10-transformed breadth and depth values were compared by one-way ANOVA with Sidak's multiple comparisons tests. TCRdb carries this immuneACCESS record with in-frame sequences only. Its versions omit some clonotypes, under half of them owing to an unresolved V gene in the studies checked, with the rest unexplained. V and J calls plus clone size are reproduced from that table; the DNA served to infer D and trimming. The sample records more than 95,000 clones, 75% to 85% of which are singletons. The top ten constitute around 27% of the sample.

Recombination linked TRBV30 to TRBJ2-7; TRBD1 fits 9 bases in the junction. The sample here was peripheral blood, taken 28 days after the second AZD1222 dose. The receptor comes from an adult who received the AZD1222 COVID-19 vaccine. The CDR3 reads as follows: CAWGRQGAYEQYF. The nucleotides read TGTGCCTGGGGCCGACAGGGGGCCTACGAGCAGTACTTC.